The rows below give T cell receptor beta chains drawn from one sample of a study of tumor-infiltrating lymphocytes in primary liver carcinoma. TCRdb ran MiXCR on the multiplex PCR reads and lists one entry per CDR3 protein. The sample holds around 80,000 distinct CDR3 sequences, roughly 69% seen once. The source material was tumor-adjacent normal liver tissue. Receptors originate from a man aged 40-50 years with primary liver carcinoma and hepatitis B virus infection. CDR3s include the opening cysteine and the closing phenylalanine or tryptophan. The order of the fields is V gene, D gene, clone size, J gene, CDR3 DNA, CDR3 protein. D genes are given only for firm matches. The listing skips clone size in some rows; elsewhere it reads once, few, many or a size class.

v_call: TRBV30
d_call: .
clone_size: .
j_call: TRBJ1-6
cdr3_nt: TGTGCCTGGAGTACCCAGGGTAATAATTCACCCCTCCACTTT
cdr3_aa: CAWSTQGNNSPLHF

v_call: TRBV6-5
d_call: TRBD2
clone_size: .
j_call: TRBJ2-3
cdr3_nt: TGTGCCAGCAACTCTAGCGGGTCTGGCACTGATACGCAGTATTTT
cdr3_aa: CASNSSGSGTDTQYF

v_call: TRBV4-2
d_call: TRBD2
clone_size: .
j_call: TRBJ2-3
cdr3_nt: TGTGCCAGGAGCCAAGAAGTGGGAGGGCCAGATACGCAGTATTTT
cdr3_aa: CARSQEVGGPDTQYF

v_call: TRBV28
d_call: TRBD2
clone_size: many
j_call: TRBJ2-3
cdr3_nt: TGTGCCAGCATTCCTCGGGTAGCGGGAGTGGGCACAGATACGCAGTATTTT
cdr3_aa: CASIPRVAGVGTDTQYF

v_call: TRBV29-1
d_call: .
clone_size: .
j_call: TRBJ2-3
cdr3_nt: TGCAGCGTTAAGCTACTAACGGGGACCACAGATACGCAGTATTTT
cdr3_aa: CSVKLLTGTTDTQYF

v_call: TRBV12-3/TRBV12-4
d_call: .
clone_size: .
j_call: TRBJ2-3
cdr3_nt: TGTGCCAGCAGCCCGGGGAGCGCAGATATGCAGTATTTT
cdr3_aa: CASSPGSADMQYF

v_call: TRBV28
d_call: TRBD2
clone_size: .
j_call: TRBJ2-7
cdr3_nt: TGTGCTAGCGGTTTTCTAGCGGGCAACTACGAGCAGTACTTC
cdr3_aa: CASGFLAGNYEQYF

v_call: TRBV5-1
d_call: .
clone_size: once
j_call: TRBJ2-1
cdr3_nt: TGCGCCAGCAGCTTAACGAGTGGTAAGATGGGCAATGGGCAGTTCTTC
cdr3_aa: CASSLTSGKMGNGQFF

v_call: TRBV29-1
d_call: .
clone_size: .
j_call: TRBJ2-1
cdr3_nt: TGCAGCGTTGATGAGTGGAGAGGGATCTACAATGGGCAGTTCTTC
cdr3_aa: CSVDEWRGIYNGQFF

v_call: TRBV6-1
d_call: .
clone_size: once
j_call: TRBJ2-6
cdr3_nt: TGTGCCAGCAGTAAAGGGAGAGGCTCTGGGGCCAACGTCCTGACGTTC
cdr3_aa: CASSKGRGSGANVLTF

v_call: TRBV5-6
d_call: .
clone_size: .
j_call: TRBJ1-2
cdr3_nt: TGTGCCAGCAGCTTGGTTGGGATAGGAGGCCACACCTTT
cdr3_aa: CASSLVGIGGHTF

v_call: TRBV11-3
d_call: .
clone_size: .
j_call: TRBJ2-1
cdr3_nt: TGTACCAGCAGTTTAATGTGGGACAATGAGCAGTTCTTC
cdr3_aa: CTSSLMWDNEQFF

v_call: TRBV2
d_call: .
clone_size: .
j_call: TRBJ2-1
cdr3_nt: TGTGCCAGCCCGAGGCAGGGCTCGGGGAATGAGCAGTTCTTC
cdr3_aa: CASPRQGSGNEQFF

v_call: TRBV11-1
d_call: TRBD2
clone_size: .
j_call: TRBJ2-1
cdr3_nt: TGTGTCAGCAGCTTAGCGGGCATGGCGTACTACAATGAGCAGTTCTTC
cdr3_aa: CVSSLAGMAYYNEQFF

v_call: TRBV6-1
d_call: .
clone_size: .
j_call: TRBJ2-1
cdr3_nt: TGTGCCACCAGCAGAACGTGGCTAAACAATGGGCAGTTCTTC
cdr3_aa: CATSRTWLNNGQFF

v_call: TRBV4-3
d_call: .
clone_size: .
j_call: TRBJ2-2
cdr3_nt: TGTGCCAGCAGAGACGATACCGGGGATCTGTTTTTT
cdr3_aa: CASRDDTGDLFF

v_call: TRBV28
d_call: TRBD1
clone_size: many
j_call: TRBJ1-4
cdr3_nt: TGTGCCAGCAGTCCGACAGGGAACGTTAATGAAAAACTGTTTTTT
cdr3_aa: CASSPTGNVNEKLFF

v_call: TRBV5-1
d_call: .
clone_size: many
j_call: TRBJ2-5
cdr3_nt: TGCGCCAGCAGCTTGGATTGGAGGGCCGGGGAGACCCAGTACTTC
cdr3_aa: CASSLDWRAGETQYF

v_call: TRBV5-4
d_call: .
clone_size: .
j_call: TRBJ2-7
cdr3_nt: TGTGCCAGCAGCTTCGCCTCACCAGGCGAGCAGTACTTC
cdr3_aa: CASSFASPGEQYF

v_call: TRBV10-2
d_call: .
clone_size: .
j_call: TRBJ2-5
cdr3_nt: TGCGCCAGCAGCTCAGGTCATGGAGAGACCCAATACTTC
cdr3_aa: CASSSGHGETQYF

v_call: TRBV5-5
d_call: .
clone_size: .
j_call: TRBJ2-4
cdr3_nt: TGTGCCAGCAGCTTGGGACAGGCCAAAAACAATCAGTACTTC
cdr3_aa: CASSLGQAKNNQYF

v_call: TRBV5-5
d_call: .
clone_size: .
j_call: TRBJ1-1
cdr3_nt: TGTGTCAGCAGCTTGGGGTTGAACACTGAAGCTTTCTTT
cdr3_aa: CVSSLGLNTEAFF

v_call: TRBV11-2
d_call: .
clone_size: .
j_call: TRBJ2-7
cdr3_nt: TGTGCCAACAGTACTCAGGCTAACTACGAGCAGTACTTC
cdr3_aa: CANSTQANYEQYF

v_call: TRBV28
d_call: .
clone_size: few
j_call: TRBJ2-1
cdr3_nt: TGTGCCAGCAGCCTTAGCGGCTACAATGAGCAGTTCTTC
cdr3_aa: CASSLSGYNEQFF

v_call: TRBV11-2
d_call: .
clone_size: .
j_call: TRBJ2-1
cdr3_nt: TGTGCCAGCAGCTTAACCTGGACTGGCGGGGACAATGAGCAATTCTTC
cdr3_aa: CASSLTWTGGDNEQFF